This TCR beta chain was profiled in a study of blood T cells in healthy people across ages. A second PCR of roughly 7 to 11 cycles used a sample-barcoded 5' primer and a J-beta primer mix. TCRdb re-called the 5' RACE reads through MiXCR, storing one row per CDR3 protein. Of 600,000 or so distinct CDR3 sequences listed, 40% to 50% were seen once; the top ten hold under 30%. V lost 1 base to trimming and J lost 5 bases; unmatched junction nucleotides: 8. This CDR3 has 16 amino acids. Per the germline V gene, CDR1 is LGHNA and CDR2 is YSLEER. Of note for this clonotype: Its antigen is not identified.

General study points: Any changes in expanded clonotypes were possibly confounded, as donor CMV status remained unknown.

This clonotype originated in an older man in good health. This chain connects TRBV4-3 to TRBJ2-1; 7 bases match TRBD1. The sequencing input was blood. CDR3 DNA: TGCGCCAGCAGCCAAGGGACAGGTTGGGGTCACAATGAGCAGTTCTTC. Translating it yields CASSQGTGWGHNEQFF.